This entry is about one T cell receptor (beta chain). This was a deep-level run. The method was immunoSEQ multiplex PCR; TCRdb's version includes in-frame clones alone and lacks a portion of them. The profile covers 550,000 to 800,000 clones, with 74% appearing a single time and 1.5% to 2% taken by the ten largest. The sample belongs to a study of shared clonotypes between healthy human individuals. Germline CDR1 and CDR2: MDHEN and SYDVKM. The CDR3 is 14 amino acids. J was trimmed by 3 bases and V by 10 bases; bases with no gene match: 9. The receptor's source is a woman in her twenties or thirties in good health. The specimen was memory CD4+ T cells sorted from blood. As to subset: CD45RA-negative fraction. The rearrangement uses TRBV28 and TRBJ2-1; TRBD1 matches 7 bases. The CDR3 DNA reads TGTGCCATCAGGGGGAGCGTGAACTACAATGAGCAGTTCTTC. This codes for CAIRGSVNYNEQFF.